One T cell receptor beta chain is described in this entry. In its sample, this clonotype was seen a few times. The antigen it binds to is not known. One base away there is no much larger clone; base qualities are not given. Ficoll-Paque density gradient centrifugation was the method used to isolate PBMCs. The germline ends are 25 bases apart after V is trimmed by 6 bases and J by 10 bases. The CDR3 covers 17 residues, taking in both the cysteine and the phenylalanine. Just CDR3 DNA is preserved here, 51 bases in frame from base 1. This record comes from a study of T-cell memory formation after mild COVID-19 (dated by TCRdb to about 2021). Turning to the overall study: Most TCR sequence clusters were specific to one of the two donors. In a couple of donors, T-cell clones that expanded and contracted after mild COVID-19 were followed by sequencing TCRalpha and TCRbeta repertoires longitudinally. Two young, previously healthy adult volunteers, one female and one male, were included in the cohort.

These reads were obtained on an Illumina NovaSeq 6000. TCRalpha and TCRbeta cDNA libraries were constructed by 5'RACE with constant-segment primers, with sample barcodes and unique molecular identifiers being introduced. Trizol reagent was used to extract RNA from every sample. Amplification of the libraries took two PCR steps, and the second step added a second sample barcode plus Illumina TruSeq adapters. Sequencing of libraries was performed on an Illumina NovaSeq with 2 x 150 bp paired-end reads. The authors' analysis ran thus. The reads were demultiplexed and collapsed into UMI-guided consensus sequences using migec v1.2.7. Using mixcr v2.1.11, UMI consensuses were aligned to TRA and TRB V and J templates and then assembled into clonotypes. Expanded or contracted clonotypes were those called significant by both edgeR and NoisET, with noise models trained on biological replicates. For edgeR calls, the cutoffs were a false discovery rate-adjusted p below 0.01 and a log2 fold-change threshold of 1. As an exploratory analysis of dynamics, max-normalized trajectories of the 1000 most abundant clonotypes were examined with PCA combined with hierarchical clustering. The CD4 or CD8 phenotype of responding clones was assigned using the separately sequenced CD4+ and CD8+ repertoires. TCRdb reprocessing: public reads trimmed at Q25 with fastp, clones called with MiXCR, in-frame beta chains kept. Each entry merges the rows of one CDR3 protein and shows their most common DNA and genes. The V and J calls and clone size are TCRdb's, not the authors'. Present in this sample are just under 350,000 distinct CDR3 sequences, 10% to 15% of which were seen just once. The top ten hold about a fifth of the sample.

General findings and caveats noted by the study authors: Some responding clones were found in pre-infection memory, which suggests that pre-existing cross-reactive memory T cells took part in the SARS-CoV-2 response. The study covered only a couple of mild cases, and larger cohorts including severe cases with pre-infection samples were considered necessary. Contracting CD4+ clones turned up mainly in the CM and EM memory subsets, whereas EMRA was where CD8+ clones were enriched. Clones contracting from day 15 to 85 had balanced CD4/CD8 phenotypes, while a second wave expanding from day 15 to 37 was biased towards CD4+. SARS-CoV-2 specificity of the second-wave clones peaking on day 37 was not confirmed.

The sample was PBMCs or a T cell subset sorted from them (not recorded which). The chain uses TRBV12-3 or TRBV12-4 and TRBJ1-6; TRBD1 is a weak D gene call, 6 bases matching. The sequence derives from a man aged 18-30 years who had mild COVID-19 (a few samples of this study predate the infection). The sample titles of this study are shuffled in the database, so cell type and time point are left out; the donor was told from shared clones. The nucleotide sequence is TGTGCCAGCAGCACAGGCCCGACAGGTCGGTTAGGATCACCCCTCCACTTT. Its coded protein is CASSTGPTGRLGSPLHF.